The text below deals with one T cell receptor (beta chain). No antigen is known for it. This sample is part of a study of cytomegalovirus exposure and HLA in healthy donors. Overall study results and limits: A later analysis showed that HLA-associated TCR beta chains had undergone more clonal expansion than equally common others. It has been reported that TCR beta sequences accurately predicted the HLA-A and HLA-B alleles of most subjects. Later analysis showed TCR association rates varying by HLA locus, highest for DRB1 and lowest for HLA-C.

Trimming pared 4 bases from V and 4 bases from J, leaving 11 bases between. The V gene's germline CDR1 is LNHDA and CDR2 SQIVND (reference sequence). The CDR3 spans 14 residues. Amplification used 60 Vbeta primers and 13 Jbeta primers. Sequencing used immunoSEQ multiplex PCR; TCRdb keeps in-frame clones, though not all of them. Among roughly 140,000 clones listed, roughly 77% were seen once. What was sequenced was PBMCs. This receptor was identified in a woman in her 30s in good health and CMV-seronegative. The chain uses TRBV19 and TRBJ1-5; D remains ambiguous. The CDR3 loop reads CASSSELGNQPQHF. Written as DNA, the CDR3 is TGTGCCAGTAGTAGCGAACTTGGTAATCAGCCCCAGCATTTT.